This T cell receptor (beta chain) was observed in a study of cytomegalovirus exposure and HLA in healthy donors. Study results and caveats: Analyses of presence/absence relied on an assumption of roughly uniform sequencing depth across donors.

PCR employed 60 Vbeta and 13 Jbeta primers. The repertoire was sequenced with immunoSEQ multiplex PCR; TCRdb's copy has only in-frame clones and lacks some. The sample lists approximately 110,000 clones, about 73% occurring once. The CDR3 has 14 amino acids. The germline V and J ends were trimmed by 4 bases and 5 bases, with 11 bases remaining between them. In germline, CDR1 is MGHRA, CDR2 YSYEKL. As regards this clone: Its matching antigen is unknown.

The sequence derives from a middle-aged woman in good health and CMV-seropositive. V is TRBV4-1 and J is TRBJ1-4; no definite D call. The sequenced material came from PBMCs. The CDR3 reads CASSRAGENEKLFF. The CDR3 DNA reads TGCGCCAGCAGCCGTGCGGGAGAAAATGAAAAACTGTTTTTT.